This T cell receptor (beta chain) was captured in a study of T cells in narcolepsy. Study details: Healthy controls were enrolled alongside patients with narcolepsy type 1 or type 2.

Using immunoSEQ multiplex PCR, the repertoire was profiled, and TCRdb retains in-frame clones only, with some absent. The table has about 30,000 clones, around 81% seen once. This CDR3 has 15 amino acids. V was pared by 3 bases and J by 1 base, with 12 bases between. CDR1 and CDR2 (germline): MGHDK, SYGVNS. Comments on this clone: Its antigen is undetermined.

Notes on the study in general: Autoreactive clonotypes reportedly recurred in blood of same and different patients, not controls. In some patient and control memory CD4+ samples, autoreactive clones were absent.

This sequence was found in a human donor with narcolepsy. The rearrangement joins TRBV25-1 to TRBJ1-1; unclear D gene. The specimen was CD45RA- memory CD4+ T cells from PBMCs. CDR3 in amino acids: CASSDPANPNTEAFF. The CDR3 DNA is TGTGCCAGCAGTGATCCTGCCAACCCGAACACTGAAGCTTTCTTT.